These 26 T cell receptor beta chains share one sample of origin, sequenced in a study of blood T cells in healthy people across ages. For the second PCR, which ran for about 6 to 11 cycles, a sample-barcoded 5' primer and a J-beta primer mix were used. TCRdb reprocessed the 5' RACE reads via MiXCR and lists one record per CDR3 protein. The sample records 630,000 or so distinct CDR3 sequences, about 30% being singletons. Specimen: blood. Every receptor here comes from a woman aged 80 or over in good health.

The gene calls are TRBV20-1 and TRBJ2-7, with D perhaps TRBD2 (6 bases). Germline V CDR1 and CDR2: DFQATT, SNEGSKA (reference sequence). Trimming removed 3 bases from V and 0 bases from J, with 9 bases in between. This CDR3 has 13 amino acids. The CDR3, as DNA: TGCAGTGCTAGCAAGGAGGGCTCCTACGAGCAGTACTTC. Amino acid sequence: CSASKEGSYEQYF.

This clonotype came up a few times. CDR3: CASSSGDMSADTQYF. For the CDR3, the DNA is TGTGCCAGCAGTTCAGGTGACATGAGCGCAGATACGCAGTATTTT. The rearrangement joins TRBV12-3 or TRBV12-4 to TRBJ2-3; no clear D gene. V lost 4 bases and J 4 bases, leaving 15 bases between the germline ends. The CDR3 contains 15 residues.

The V gene is TRBV10-3, the J gene TRBJ2-7; D assignment may be TRBD1 or TRBD2 (5 bases each). V shed 3 bases and J shed 3 bases, with 15 bases lying between them. The CDR3 is 15 amino acids. CDR1 and CDR2 from the germline V gene are ENHRY and SYGVKD. CDR3 amino acids: CAISDRGQDHYEQYF. CDR3 nucleotides: TGTGCCATCAGTGATCGGGGCCAGGACCACTACGAGCAGTACTTC.

CDR3 nucleotide sequence: TGTGCCATCAGTGAGTCGCCTAGCGGGATTCCCTACAATGAGCAGTTCTTC. This codes for CAISESPSGIPYNEQFF. The chain carries TRBV7-9 and TRBJ2-1; 9 bases fit TRBD2. V dropped 10 bases and J dropped 2; count of bases not matched to a gene: 15. This CDR3 is 17 amino acids long. Germline V gene data show CDR1 as SEHNR and CDR2 as FQNEAQ (reference sequence).

As to this clonotype: This could be a read error, since a much larger clone is one nucleotide away. The chain combines TRBV5-1 with TRBJ2-5; the D is unclear. Germline loops: CDR1 SGHRS, CDR2 YFSETQ. CDR3 size: 10 residues. DNA of the CDR3: TGCACCAGCAGCGTTGGATCCCAGTACTTC. As protein: CTSSVGSQYF.

The chain recombines TRBV30 with TRBJ1-1; 8 nucleotides line up with TRBD1. Germline values: CDR1 GTSNPN, CDR2 SVGIG (reference sequence). The CDR3 has 17 residues. V shed 0 bases and J 9 bases; nucleotides not matched to a gene: 18. The CDR3 DNA is TGTGCCTGGAGTGTGCAGGGGGCCTTCTACGCAGACACCAAAGCTTTCTTT. This translates into CAWSVQGAFYADTKAFF.

This clonotype has ten or more counts. The genes are TRBV29-1 and TRBJ1-5; a weak D match, TRBD1 (5 bases). Trimming cost V 4 bases and J 0 bases, with 7 bases left between them. CDR3 length: 13 amino acids. Germline loops: CDR1 SQVTM, CDR2 ANQGSEA. The CDR3 loop reads CSVGDSSNQPQHF. CDR3 DNA sequence: TGCAGCGTTGGAGACAGTAGCAATCAGCCCCAGCATTTT.

This clonotype came up many times. Written as DNA, the CDR3 is TGCGCCAGCAGCCCGCTTCAGAACACTGAAGCTTTCTTT. Translated: CASSPLQNTEAFF. The chain carries TRBV5-1 and TRBJ1-1; no firm D call. This CDR3 is built from 13 residues. CDR1 and CDR2 (germline): SGHRS, YFSETQ. V lost 4 bases, J lost 1 base, and 8 bases lay in between.

To note about this clonotype: This may arise from a read error, as a much more abundant clone is one base away. The chain employs TRBV6-2 or TRBV6-3 and TRBJ2-5; TRBD2 aligns across 11 bases. The germline CDR1 and CDR2 sequences are MNHEY and SVGEGT. This CDR3 is built from 17 residues. CDR3: CAGSNPPMTSGDETQYF. In nucleotides, the CDR3 is TGTGCCGGCAGCAACCCCCCGATGACTAGCGGGGACGAGACCCAGTACTTC.

Concerning this clonotype itself: A much larger clone sits a single nucleotide away, making a read error possible. The V call is TRBV5-1, the J call TRBJ2-5; 10 nucleotides match TRBD1. The length of the CDR3 is 17 residues. Looked up from germline, CDR1 is SGHRS and CDR2 is YFSETQ. As DNA, the CDR3 is TGCGCCGGCAGCTCGAAAGTTGTGGGACAGGGGAGAGAGACCCAGTACTTC. Protein product: CAGSSKVVGQGRETQYF.

This clonotype has at least ten counts. This chain links TRBV6-1 with TRBJ1-1, with 7 bases lining up with TRBD1. V trimming: 7 bases; J trimming: 0 bases; junction bases outside the gene matches: 5. This CDR3 comprises 14 residues. The germline CDR1 and CDR2 sequences are MNHNS and SASEGT. The CDR3 region has the DNA TGTGCCAGCATCCGGGACAGAGTGAACACTGAAGCTTTCTTT. Its translation is CASIRDRVNTEAFF.

The chain combines TRBV4-1 with TRBJ1-3; D is ambiguous. Per the germline V gene, CDR1 is MGHRA and CDR2 is YSYEKL. This CDR3 is built from 14 residues. Trimming stripped 0 bases from V and 6 bases from J, with 9 bases between. The CDR3 here is CASSQENMENTIYF. CDR3 DNA: TGCGCCAGCAGCCAAGAGAACATGGAAAACACCATATATTTT.

CDR3 amino acids: CASSPIEGAGNQPQHF. CDR3 DNA sequence: TGCGCCAGCAGCCCCATCGAGGGGGCTGGCAATCAGCCCCAGCATTTT. V is TRBV10-2 and J is TRBJ1-5, with 7 bases identical to TRBD1. The V gene end was trimmed by 6 bases and the J gene end by 2 bases; junction bases not matched to a gene: 10. The CDR3 covers 16 residues. The germline V gene has CDR1 WSHSY and CDR2 SAAADI.

This clonotype showed up many times. The chain employs TRBV20-1 and TRBJ1-2; D gene ambiguous. Between the trimmed V and J ends, which lost 5 bases and 4 bases, there was a span of 14 bases. CDR3 length equals 13 residues. CDR1 and CDR2 (germline): DFQATT, SNEGSKA (reference sequence). The CDR3 loop reads CSASAAVGYGYTF. CDR3 nucleotides: TGCAGTGCTTCCGCTGCGGTGGGCTATGGCTACACCTTC.

There are many counts of this clonotype. The V and J genes are TRBV20-1 and TRBJ2-3; the D gene is possibly TRBD1 (5 bases). Trimming took 5 bases from V and 5 from J, leaving 20 bases between them. The germline V gene has CDR1 DFQATT and CDR2 SNEGSKA (reference sequence). The CDR3 length is 15 residues. The CDR3 DNA reads TGCAGTGCTCCCGACCTGGACACCAGTAGAGATACGCAGTATTTT. Amino acids: CSAPDLDTSRDTQYF.

In its sample, this clonotype was seen many times. The DNA for the CDR3 is TGCAGCGTTCGGGACGGGAATTCACCCCTCCACTTT. It encodes CSVRDGNSPLHF. This chain connects TRBV29-1 to TRBJ1-6; the D gene is possibly TRBD1 (5 bases). CDR1 is SQVTM and CDR2 is ANQGSEA in the germline V gene. The CDR3 is 12 amino acids. V shed 5 bases and J shed 7 bases, with 9 bases lying between them.

This clonotype was picked up a small number of times. This chain links TRBV9 with TRBJ1-1; possibly TRBD1 for D (6 bases). The CDR3 contains 13 residues. Germline V lookup: CDR1 SGDLS, CDR2 YYNGEE. V was pared by 0 bases and J by 4 bases, with 7 bases between. The CDR3 loop is CASSVEGGTEAFF. CDR3 sequence (DNA): TGTGCCAGCAGCGTAGAAGGGGGCACTGAAGCTTTCTTT.

Ten or more counts support this clonotype. The chain has TRBV7-3 and TRBJ2-3; tentatively, D is TRBD2 (6 bases). The CDR3 has 15 residues. Germline V gene sequence: CDR1 SGHTA, CDR2 FQGTGA. V gave up 5 bases and J gave up 0 bases, with 12 bases separating them. CDR3 DNA: TGTGCCAGCAGCGCACGGGAGAGCAGCACAGATACGCAGTATTTT. This translates into CASSARESSTDTQYF.

This clonotype was counted many times. The chain uses TRBV6-1 and TRBJ2-7; tentatively, D is TRBD1 (6 bases). CDR3 length: 16 residues. The ends were cut back, 6 bases at V and 2 bases at J, with 20 bases in the middle. Germline V gives CDR1 MNHNS, CDR2 SASEGT. The CDR3 DNA sequence: TGTGCCAGCAGCCTCAACACCGGGACAAAGGCCTACGAGCAGTACTTC. It encodes CASSLNTGTKAYEQYF.

V and J are TRBV4-2 and TRBJ2-2; 9 bases map to TRBD2. The CDR3 covers 18 residues. Looked up from germline, CDR1 is LGHNA and CDR2 is YNFKEQ. Trimming removed 6 bases from V and 4 bases from J; junction bases left unmatched: 15. The CDR3 is CASSRDPSAGGSTGELFF. Written as DNA, the CDR3 is TGTGCCAGCAGTCGGGACCCGTCAGCGGGGGGCAGCACCGGGGAGCTGTTTTTT.

This clonotype has a handful of counts. V usage is TRBV27 and J usage is TRBJ1-2; 9 bases match TRBD1. In germline, CDR1 is MNHEY, CDR2 SMNVEV (reference sequence). V dropped 5 bases and J dropped 13; count of bases not matched to a gene: 14. This CDR3 has 14 amino acids. CDR3 protein: CASSQTGTGSVSTF. The CDR3 DNA reads as TGTGCCAGCAGTCAGACCGGGACAGGGAGCGTCTCCACCTTC.

As regards this clonotype: This clone may be a read error of a much larger clone one base away. The rearrangement uses TRBV7-7 and TRBJ2-7, with D uncertain. The CDR3 length is 12 residues. Germline CDR1 is SSHAT and CDR2 is FNYEAQ (reference sequence). CDR3 in DNA: TGTGCCTGCAGCTTAAATGGTCGCGAGCAGTACTTC. Amino acid sequence: CACSLNGREQYF.

This clonotype was seen repeatedly, ten times or more. The chain links TRBV24-1 to TRBJ2-5; 7 bases are a match to TRBD1. Germline CDR1 and CDR2: KGHDR and SFDVKD. CDR3 length: 16 residues. V gave up 1 base and J gave up 3 bases; unmatched junction bases: 7. The CDR3 coding sequence is TGTGCCACCAGTGATTTTTCCCAGACAGGGAAAGAGACCCAGTACTTC. It yields the protein CATSDFSQTGKETQYF.

There are many counts of this clonotype. The rearrangement links TRBV6-5 to TRBJ2-5; D not resolved. Trimming pared 2 bases from V and 1 base from J, leaving 8 bases between. This CDR3 contains 14 residues. CDR1 MNHEY and CDR2 SVGAGI come from the germline V gene. DNA of the CDR3: TGTGCCAGCAGTTACGGGCGCACCCAAGAGACCCAGTACTTC. It translates to CASSYGRTQETQYF.

This clonotype came up many times. The genes are TRBV5-1 and TRBJ2-4; D is tentatively TRBD1 or TRBD2 (5 bases each). Germline V gives CDR1 SGHRS, CDR2 YFSETQ. The CDR3 extends over 13 amino acids. Trimming cost V 0 bases and J 13 bases, with 14 bases left between them. The CDR3 region has the DNA TGCGCCAGCAGCTTGGAGAGCTCCTGGGGGCAGTACTTC. It yields the protein CASSLESSWGQYF.

At least ten counts were recorded for this clonotype. The V gene is TRBV6-5, the J gene TRBJ1-6; maybe TRBD1 (6 bases). Trimming shortened V by 4 bases and J by 4 bases, and 17 bases separated the two germline ends. The CDR3 totals 17 residues. CDR1 is MNHEY and CDR2 is SVGAGI in the germline V gene. CDR3 bases: TGTGCCAGCAGTTCTTTCTCGGGACAAGGGTATAATTCACCCCTCCACTTT. Translated, it gives CASSSFSGQGYNSPLHF.